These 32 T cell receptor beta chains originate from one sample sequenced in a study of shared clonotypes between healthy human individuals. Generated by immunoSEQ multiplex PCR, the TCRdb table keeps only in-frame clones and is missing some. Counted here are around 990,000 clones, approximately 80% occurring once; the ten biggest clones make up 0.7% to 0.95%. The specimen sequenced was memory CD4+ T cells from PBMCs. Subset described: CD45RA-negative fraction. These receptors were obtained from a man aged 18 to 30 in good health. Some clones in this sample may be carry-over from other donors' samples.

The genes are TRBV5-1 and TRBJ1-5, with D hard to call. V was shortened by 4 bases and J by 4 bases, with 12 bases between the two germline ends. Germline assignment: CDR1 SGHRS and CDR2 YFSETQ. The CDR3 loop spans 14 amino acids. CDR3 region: CASSPGPGNQPQHF. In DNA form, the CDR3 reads TGCGCCAGCAGCCCTGGACCGGGAAATCAGCCCCAGCATTTT.

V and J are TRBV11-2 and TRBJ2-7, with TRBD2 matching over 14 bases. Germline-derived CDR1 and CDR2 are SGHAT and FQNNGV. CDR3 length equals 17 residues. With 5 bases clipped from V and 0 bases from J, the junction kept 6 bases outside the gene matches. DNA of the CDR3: TGTGCCAGCAGCGGTCGAGGACTAGCGGGAGGCTCCTACGAGCAGTACTTC. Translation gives CASSGRGLAGGSYEQYF.

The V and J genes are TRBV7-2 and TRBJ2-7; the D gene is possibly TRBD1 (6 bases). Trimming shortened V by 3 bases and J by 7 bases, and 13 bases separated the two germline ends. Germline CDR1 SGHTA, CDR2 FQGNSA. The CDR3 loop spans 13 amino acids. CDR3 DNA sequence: TGTGCCAGCAGCTTTAACAGGGTCCAAGAGCAGTACTTC. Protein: CASSFNRVQEQYF.

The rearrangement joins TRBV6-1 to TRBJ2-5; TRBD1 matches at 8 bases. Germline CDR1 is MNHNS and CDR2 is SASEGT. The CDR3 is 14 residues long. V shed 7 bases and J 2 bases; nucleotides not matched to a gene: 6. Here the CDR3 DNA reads TGTGCCAGCAACAGACAGGGGCAACAAGAGACCCAGTACTTC. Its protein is CASNRQGQQETQYF.

CDR3 sequence (DNA): TGTGCCAGCAGTTACTGGGGGGGTGAAGCTTTCTTT. This encodes CASSYWGGEAFF. The chain carries TRBV6-6 and TRBJ1-1; possibly TRBD1 for D (5 bases). This CDR3 spans 12 amino acids. Germline loops: CDR1 MNHNY, CDR2 SVGAGI (reference sequence). With 1 base removed from V and 7 bases from J, the gap between germline ends came to 7 bases.

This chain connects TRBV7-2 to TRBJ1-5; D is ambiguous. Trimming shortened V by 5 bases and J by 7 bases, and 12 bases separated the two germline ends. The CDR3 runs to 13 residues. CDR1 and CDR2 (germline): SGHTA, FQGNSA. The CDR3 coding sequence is TGTGCCAGCAGCCCCCGCCCAGAACAGCCCCAGCATTTT. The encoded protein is CASSPRPEQPQHF.

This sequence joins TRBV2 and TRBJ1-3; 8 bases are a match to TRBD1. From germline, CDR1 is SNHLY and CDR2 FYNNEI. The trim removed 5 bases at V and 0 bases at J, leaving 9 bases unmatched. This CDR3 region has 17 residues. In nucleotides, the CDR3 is TGTGCCAGCAGTTTCCGGACAGGGCCAAACTCTGGAAACACCATATATTTT. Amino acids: CASSFRTGPNSGNTIYF.

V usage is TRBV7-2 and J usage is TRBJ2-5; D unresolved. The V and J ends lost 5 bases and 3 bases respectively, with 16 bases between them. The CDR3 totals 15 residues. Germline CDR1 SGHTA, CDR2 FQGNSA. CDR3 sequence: CASSRRSGDKETQYF. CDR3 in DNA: TGTGCCAGCAGCCGAAGGAGTGGAGACAAAGAGACCCAGTACTTC.

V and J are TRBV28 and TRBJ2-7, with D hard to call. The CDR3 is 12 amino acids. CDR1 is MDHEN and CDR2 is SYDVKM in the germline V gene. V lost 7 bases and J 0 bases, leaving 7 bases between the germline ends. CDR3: CASKGSSYEQYF. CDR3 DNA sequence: TGTGCCAGCAAAGGGTCCTCCTACGAGCAGTACTTC. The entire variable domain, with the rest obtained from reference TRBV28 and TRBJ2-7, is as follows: DVKVTQSSRYLVKRTGEKVFLECVQDMDHENMFWYRQDPGLGLRLIYFSYDVKMKEKGDIPEGYSVSREKKERFSLILESASTNQTSMYLCASKGSSYEQYFGPGTRLTVT.

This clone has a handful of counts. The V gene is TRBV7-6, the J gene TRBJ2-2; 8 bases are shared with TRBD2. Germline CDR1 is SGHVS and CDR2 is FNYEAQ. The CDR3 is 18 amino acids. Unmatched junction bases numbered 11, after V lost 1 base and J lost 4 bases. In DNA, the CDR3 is TGTGCCAGCAGCTTAGAGGTGTGGCGGGAGGCCTCCACCGGGGAGCTGTTTTTT. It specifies CASSLEVWREASTGELFF.

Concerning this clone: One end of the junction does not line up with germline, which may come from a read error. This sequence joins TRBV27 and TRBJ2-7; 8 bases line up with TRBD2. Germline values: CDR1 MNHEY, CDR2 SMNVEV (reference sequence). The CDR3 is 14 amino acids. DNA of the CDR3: TGTGCCAGCACGTTTATAAAGCGGGAGCCCGCACGTTTCTTC. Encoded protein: CASTFIKREPARFF.

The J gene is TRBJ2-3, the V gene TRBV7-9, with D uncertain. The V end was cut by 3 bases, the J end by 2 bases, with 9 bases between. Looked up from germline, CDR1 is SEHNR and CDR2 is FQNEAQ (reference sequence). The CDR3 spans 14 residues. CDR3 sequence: CASSFTDATDTQYF. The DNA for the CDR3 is TGTGCCAGCAGCTTCACGGACGCCACAGATACGCAGTATTTT. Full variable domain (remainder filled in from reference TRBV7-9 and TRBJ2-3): DTGVSQNPRHKITKRGQNVTFRCDPISEHNRLYWYRQTLGQGPEFLTYFQNEAQLEKSRLLSDRFSAERPKGSFSTLEIQRTEQGDSAMYLCASSFTDATDTQYFGPGTRLTVL.

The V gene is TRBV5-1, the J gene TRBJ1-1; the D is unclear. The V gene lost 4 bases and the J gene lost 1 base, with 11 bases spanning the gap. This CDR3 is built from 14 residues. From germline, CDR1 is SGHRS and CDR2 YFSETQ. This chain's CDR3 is CASSTHGKNTEAFF. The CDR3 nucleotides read TGCGCCAGCAGCACTCACGGGAAGAACACTGAAGCTTTCTTT.

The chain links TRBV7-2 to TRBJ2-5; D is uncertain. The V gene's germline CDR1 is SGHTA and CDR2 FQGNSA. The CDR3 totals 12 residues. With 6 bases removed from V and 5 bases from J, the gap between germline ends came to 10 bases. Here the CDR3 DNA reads TGTGCCAGCAGTCAATGGCGGGAGACCCAGTACTTC. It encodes CASSQWRETQYF.

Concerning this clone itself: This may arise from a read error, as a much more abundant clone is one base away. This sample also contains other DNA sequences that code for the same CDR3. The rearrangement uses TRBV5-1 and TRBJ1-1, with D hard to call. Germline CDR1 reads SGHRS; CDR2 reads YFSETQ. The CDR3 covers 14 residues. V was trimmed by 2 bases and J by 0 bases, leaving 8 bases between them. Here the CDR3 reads CASSFGPMNTEAFF. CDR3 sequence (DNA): TGCGCCAGCAGCTTCGGACCCATGAACACTGAAGCTTTCTTT.

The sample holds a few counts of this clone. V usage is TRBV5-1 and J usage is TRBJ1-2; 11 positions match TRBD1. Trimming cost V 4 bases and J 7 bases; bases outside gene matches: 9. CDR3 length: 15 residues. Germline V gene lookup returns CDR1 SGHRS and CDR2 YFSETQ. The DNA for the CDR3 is TGCGCCAGCAGCCATGGGACAGGGGGTATGAGTGGCTACACCTTC. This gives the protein CASSHGTGGMSGYTF.

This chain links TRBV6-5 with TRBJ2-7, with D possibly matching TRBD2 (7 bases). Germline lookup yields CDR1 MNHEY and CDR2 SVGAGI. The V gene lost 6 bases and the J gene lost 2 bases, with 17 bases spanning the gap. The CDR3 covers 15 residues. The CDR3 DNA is TGTGCCAGCAGGGGAGCGGGGACAATCGCCTACGAGCAGTACTTC. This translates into CASRGAGTIAYEQYF.

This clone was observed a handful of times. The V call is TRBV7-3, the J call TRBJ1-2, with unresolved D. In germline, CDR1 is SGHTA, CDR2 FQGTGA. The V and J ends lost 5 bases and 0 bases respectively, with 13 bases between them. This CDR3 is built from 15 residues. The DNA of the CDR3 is TGTGCCAGCAGCGTCGACGGGAATACTAACTATGGCTACACCTTC. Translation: CASSVDGNTNYGYTF. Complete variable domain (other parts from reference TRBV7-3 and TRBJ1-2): GAGVSQTPSNKVTEKGKYVELRCDPISGHTALYWYRQSLGQGPEFLIYFQGTGAADDSGLPNDRFFAVRPEGSVSTLKIQRTERGDSAVYLCASSVDGNTNYGYTFGSGTRLTVV.

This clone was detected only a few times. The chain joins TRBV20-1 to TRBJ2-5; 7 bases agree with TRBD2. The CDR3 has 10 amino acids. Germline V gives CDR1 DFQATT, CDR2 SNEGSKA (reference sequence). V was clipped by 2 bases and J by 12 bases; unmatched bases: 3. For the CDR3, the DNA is TGCAGTGCTAGACCCGGACTAGAGTACTTC. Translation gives CSARPGLEYF.

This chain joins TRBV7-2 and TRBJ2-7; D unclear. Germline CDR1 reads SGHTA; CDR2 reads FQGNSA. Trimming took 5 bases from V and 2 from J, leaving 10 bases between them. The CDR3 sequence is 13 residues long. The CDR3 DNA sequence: TGTGCCAGCAGCGCTCGGATCACCTACGAGCAGTACTTC. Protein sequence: CASSARITYEQYF. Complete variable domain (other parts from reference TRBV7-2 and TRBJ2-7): GAGVSQSPSNKVTEKGKDVELRCDPISGHTALYWYRQSLGQGLEFLIYFQGNSAPDKSGLPSDRFSAERTGGSVSTLTIQRTQQEDSAVYLCASSARITYEQYFGPGTRLTVT.

The CDR3 loop reads CASSSPAYYNEQFF. CDR3 in DNA: TGCGCCAGCAGCTCCCCAGCCTACTACAATGAGCAGTTCTTC. The genes are TRBV5-1 and TRBJ2-1, with D hard to call. The germline gives CDR1 SGHRS, CDR2 YFSETQ. The CDR3 is 14 amino acids. The V and J ends lost 3 bases and 3 bases respectively, with 10 bases between them.

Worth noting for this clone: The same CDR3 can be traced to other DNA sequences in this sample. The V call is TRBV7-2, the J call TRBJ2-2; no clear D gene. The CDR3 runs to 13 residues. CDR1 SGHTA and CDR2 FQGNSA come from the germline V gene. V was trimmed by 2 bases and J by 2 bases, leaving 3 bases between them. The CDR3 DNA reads TGTGCCAGCAGCTTACGTAACACCGGGGAGCTGTTTTTT. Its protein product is CASSLRNTGELFF. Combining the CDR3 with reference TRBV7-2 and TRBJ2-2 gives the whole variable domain GAGVSQSPSNKVTEKGKDVELRCDPISGHTALYWYRQSLGQGLEFLIYFQGNSAPDKSGLPSDRFSAERTGGSVSTLTIQRTQQEDSAVYLCASSLRNTGELFFGEGSRLTVL.

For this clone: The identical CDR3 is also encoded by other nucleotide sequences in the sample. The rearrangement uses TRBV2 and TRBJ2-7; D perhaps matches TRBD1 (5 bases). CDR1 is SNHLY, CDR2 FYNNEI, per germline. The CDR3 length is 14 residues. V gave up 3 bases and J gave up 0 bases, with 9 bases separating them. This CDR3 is CASSDQGSSYEQYF. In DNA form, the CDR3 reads TGTGCCAGCAGTGATCAGGGCAGCTCCTACGAGCAGTACTTC.

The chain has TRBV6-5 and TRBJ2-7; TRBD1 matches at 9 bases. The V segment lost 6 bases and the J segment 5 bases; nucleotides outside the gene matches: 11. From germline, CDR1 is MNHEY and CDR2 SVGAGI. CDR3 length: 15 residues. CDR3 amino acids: CASRLQWTGVHEQYF. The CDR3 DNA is TGTGCCAGCAGACTCCAGTGGACAGGGGTACACGAGCAGTACTTC.

The CDR3 spells CASSPPTGRGEAFF. The DNA of the CDR3 is TGTGCCAGCTCACCACCCACAGGTCGTGGTGAAGCTTTCTTT. The chain joins TRBV18 to TRBJ1-1; the D gene is possibly TRBD1 (5 bases). V gave up 0 bases and J gave up 7 bases, with 12 bases separating them. The CDR3 totals 14 residues. CDR1 and CDR2 (germline): KGHSH, LQKENI. The full variable domain, its missing parts supplied by reference TRBV18 and TRBJ1-1, is NAGVMQNPRHLVRRRGQEARLRCSPMKGHSHVYWYRQLPEEGLKFMVYLQKENIIDESGMPKERFSAEFPKEGPSILRIQQVVRGDSAAYFCASSPPTGRGEAFFGQGTRLTVV.

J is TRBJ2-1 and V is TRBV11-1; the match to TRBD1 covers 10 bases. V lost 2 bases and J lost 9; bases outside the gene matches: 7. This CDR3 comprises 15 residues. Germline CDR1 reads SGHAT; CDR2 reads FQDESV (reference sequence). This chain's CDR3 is CASSLLDRGSGEQFF. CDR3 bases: TGTGCCAGCAGCTTATTGGACAGGGGGTCTGGTGAGCAGTTCTTC.

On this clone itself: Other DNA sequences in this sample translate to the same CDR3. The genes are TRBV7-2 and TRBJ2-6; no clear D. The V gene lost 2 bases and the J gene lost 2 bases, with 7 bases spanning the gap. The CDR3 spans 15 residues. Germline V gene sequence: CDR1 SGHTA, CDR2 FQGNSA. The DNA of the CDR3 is TGTGCCAGCAGCTTATCGGGTGCTGGGGCCAACGTCCTGACTTTC. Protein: CASSLSGAGANVLTF.

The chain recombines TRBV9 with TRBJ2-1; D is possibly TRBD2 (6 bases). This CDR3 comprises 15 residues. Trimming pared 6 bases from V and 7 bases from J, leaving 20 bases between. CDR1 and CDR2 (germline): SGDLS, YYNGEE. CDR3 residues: CASTPGGESRNEQFF. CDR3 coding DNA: TGTGCCAGCACCCCGGGCGGGGAGTCGAGGAATGAGCAGTTCTTC.

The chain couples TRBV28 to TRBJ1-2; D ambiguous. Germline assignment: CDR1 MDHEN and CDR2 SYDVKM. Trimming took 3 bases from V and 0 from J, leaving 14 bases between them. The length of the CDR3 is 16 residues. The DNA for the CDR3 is TGTGCCAGCAGTTTCGCAGAGAGCTGGTCTAACTATGGCTACACCTTC. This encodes CASSFAESWSNYGYTF.

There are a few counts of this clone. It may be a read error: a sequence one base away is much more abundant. CDR3 sequence reads: CSVSRQSAAFF. The CDR3 coding sequence is TGCAGCGTGTCGCGACAGAGCGCAGCTTTCTTT. The V gene is TRBV29-1, the J gene TRBJ1-1; possibly TRBD1 for D (5 bases). Germline-derived CDR1 and CDR2 are SQVTM and ANQGSEA. The CDR3 has 11 residues. The V gene lost 6 bases and the J gene lost 10 bases, with 15 bases spanning the gap.

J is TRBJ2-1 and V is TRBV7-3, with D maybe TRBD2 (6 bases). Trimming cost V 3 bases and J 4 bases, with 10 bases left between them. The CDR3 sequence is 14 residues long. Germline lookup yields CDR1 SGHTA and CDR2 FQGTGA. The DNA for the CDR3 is TGTGCCAGCAGCTTCTCCGCGGGGTACAATGAGCAGTTCTTC. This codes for CASSFSAGYNEQFF.

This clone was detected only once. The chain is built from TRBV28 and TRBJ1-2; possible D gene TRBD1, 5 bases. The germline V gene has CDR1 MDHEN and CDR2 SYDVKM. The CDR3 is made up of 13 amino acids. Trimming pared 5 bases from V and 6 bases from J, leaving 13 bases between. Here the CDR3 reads CASSPPTVNGYTF. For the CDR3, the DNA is TGTGCCAGCAGTCCACCGACAGTGAATGGCTACACCTTC.